Listed here is a single TCR beta chain. Blood libraries mostly used around 510 ng genomic DNA, six replicates each. The protocol was immunoSEQ multiplex PCR, while the TCRdb copy is restricted to in-frame clones and leaves out a portion. Of just over 65,000 clones listed, roughly 81% are singletons. Time point meaning: after neoadjuvant nivolumab, at surgical resection. Patients had HPV-negative, locally advanced oral cavity squamous cell carcinoma. The data derive from a study of neoadjuvant anti-PD-1 for oral cavity cancer. Study information: Most patients had three to four biweekly doses of 3 mg/kg nivolumab before resection.

This CDR3 has 15 residues. The germline V gene has CDR1 SGHNT and CDR2 YYREEE (reference sequence). Trimming removed 0 bases from V and 3 bases from J, with 11 bases in between. The chain links TRBV5-4 to TRBJ2-3; D perhaps matches TRBD2 (5 bases). The sequencing used PBMCs, collected after nivolumab (anti-PD-1) treatment. The clonotype originates from a person aged 40 to 85 with oral cavity squamous cell carcinoma. The CDR3 region is CASSLGRERTDTQYF. The CDR3 nucleotides read TGTGCCAGCAGCTTGGGTCGGGAAAGGACAGATACGCAGTATTTT.